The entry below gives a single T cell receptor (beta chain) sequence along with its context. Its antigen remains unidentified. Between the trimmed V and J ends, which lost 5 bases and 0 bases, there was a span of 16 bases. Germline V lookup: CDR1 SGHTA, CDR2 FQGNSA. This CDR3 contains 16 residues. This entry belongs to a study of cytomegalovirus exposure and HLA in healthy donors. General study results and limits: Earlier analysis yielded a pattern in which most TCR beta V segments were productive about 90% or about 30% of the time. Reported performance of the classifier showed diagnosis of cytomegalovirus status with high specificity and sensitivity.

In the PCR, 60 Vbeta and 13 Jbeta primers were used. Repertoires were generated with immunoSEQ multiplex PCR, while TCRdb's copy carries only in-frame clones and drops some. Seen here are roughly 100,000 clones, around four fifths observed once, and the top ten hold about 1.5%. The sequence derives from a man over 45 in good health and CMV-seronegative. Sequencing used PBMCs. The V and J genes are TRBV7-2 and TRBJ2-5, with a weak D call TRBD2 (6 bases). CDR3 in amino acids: CASSHPSGGDQETQYF. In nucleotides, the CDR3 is TGTGCCAGCAGCCACCCTTCGGGCGGGGACCAAGAGACCCAGTACTTC.